The present TCR beta chain was sequenced within a study of shared clonotypes between healthy human individuals. Regarding the study as a whole: Sample collection involved blood only; tissue repertoires are likely different.

Replicate PCRs were loaded with approximately 300 ng DNA from unsorted PBMC, 30,000 or so T cell genomes. In the original workflow: Filtering differed for immunoSEQ, which gave only junction sequences without quality scores. The protocol was immunoSEQ multiplex PCR, while the TCRdb copy is restricted to in-frame clones and leaves out a portion. V and J calls and clone size are as listed in that table; D and trimming were resolved from the DNA. Of about 530,000 clones in the sample, about three quarters were seen once. V was clipped by 5 bases and J by 1 base, with 9 bases between them. CDR1 is MDHEN, CDR2 SYDVKM, per germline. CDR3 length: 14 amino acids. About this clone: What it recognizes is unknown. A much larger clone lies a single base off, so this may be a read error. Lacking the conserved final phenylalanine or tryptophan, this CDR3 likely reflects a read error.

The chain uses TRBV28 and TRBJ1-5; D gene uncertain. The receptor's source is a woman between 40 and 55 years old in good health. Some clones in this sample may be carry-over from other donors' samples. The sequenced sample was PBMCs. This chain's CDR3 is CASSTGFSNQPQHL. The CDR3 nucleotides are TGTGCCAGCAGTACCGGTTTCAGCAATCAGCCCCAGCATCTT.